This T cell receptor beta chain was recorded in a study of identical twins. In its sample, this clonotype was seen many times. V was pared by 3 bases and J by 4 bases, with 6 bases of the junction left unmatched. Germline loops: CDR1 DFQATT, CDR2 SNEGSKA (reference sequence). The CDR3 extends over 14 amino acids. Template switching added a universal primer site, and cDNA bore unique molecular identifiers. TCRdb reprocessed the 5' RACE reads via MiXCR and lists one record per CDR3 protein. The table includes fewer than 900,000 distinct CDR3 sequences, over 15% detected once. These same data were also listed under a study on T cells expressing NK-cell markers.

Specimen: PBMCs. The receptor's source is a woman between 18 and 29 years old in good health. V usage is TRBV20-1 and J usage is TRBJ2-7, with 10 bases identical to TRBD1. The CDR3 bases are TGCAGTGCTAGTAAAAGGACAGGGGGTTACGAGCAGTACTTC. This codes for CSASKRTGGYEQYF.